Listed below are T cell receptor beta chains from one sample, sequenced in a study of T cell changes during pregnancy in multiple sclerosis. TCRdb's table, derived via immunoSEQ multiplex PCR, lists solely in-frame clones and lacks some. The sample lists around 62,000 clones; about 89% were seen once. The sequencing here drew on CD4+ T cells from peripheral blood mononuclear cells, taken in the first trimester of pregnancy. The receptors come from a female donor with multiple sclerosis, enrolled in a pregnancy study. CDR3s include the opening cysteine and the closing phenylalanine or tryptophan. D genes are given only for firm matches. Size tells how often a clone was seen (once, few, many) or the class of an expanded clone, and some rows leave it out.

>TRBV10-3|.|.|TRBJ2-4
TGTGCCACCGGAGGGCAGAAAAACATTCAGTACTTC
CATGGQKNIQYF
>TRBV7-2|.|.|TRBJ2-1
TGTGCCAGCAGCCCCGGATCGGGGTACAATGAGCAGTTCTTC
CASSPGSGYNEQFF
>TRBV9|.|.|TRBJ1-5
TGTGCCAGCAGCGTTTCAGGTCAGCCCCAGCATTTT
CASSVSGQPQHF
>TRBV4-3|TRBD1|.|TRBJ1-1
TGCGCCAGCAGCCAAGGAGGGGGCTGGACTGAAGCTTTCTTT
CASSQGGGWTEAFF
>TRBV4-3|TRBD1|.|TRBJ1-2
TGCGCCAGCAGCCACGGACAGGGGGCGGTTGGTGGCTACACCTTC
CASSHGQGAVGGYTF
>TRBV9|.|.|TRBJ2-3
TGTGCCAGCAGCGTAGGTCCCAACCTATACACAGATACGCAGTATTTT
CASSVGPNLYTDTQYF
>TRBV6-1|.|.|TRBJ2-5
TGTGCCAGCCAGAAACCTGGCCCGGAGACCCAGTACTTC
CASQKPGPETQYF
>TRBV5-5|TRBD1|.|TRBJ2-3
TGTGCCAGCATCCGACAGGGATTAAACAGTAGGGATACGCAGTATTTT
CASIRQGLNSRDTQYF
>TRBV6-4|.|.|TRBJ1-1
TGTGCCAATCCGGGACAAGGCCGGCCTGAAGCTTTCTTT
CANPGQGRPEAFF
>TRBV30|.|few|TRBJ1-5
TGTGCCTGGAGTGGTTCTAATCAGCCCCAGCATTTT
CAWSGSNQPQHF
>TRBV15|TRBD1|.|TRBJ2-7
TGTGCCACCAGTCCCGACAGGGGATTTCTCTACGAGCAGTACTTC
CATSPDRGFLYEQYF
>TRBV27|TRBD1|medium-sized|TRBJ1-6
TGTGCCAGCAGCTACAGGGGGCATTCACCCCTCCACTTT
CASSYRGHSPLHF
>TRBV30|.|.|TRBJ2-1
TGTGCCTGGTCCCGGGGGACCGAGACGTATGAGCAGTTCTTC
CAWSRGTETYEQFF
>TRBV5-4|TRBD1|.|TRBJ1-2
TGTGCCAGCAGCCCGTCGCCGGGACAGGGATATGGCTACACCTTC
CASSPSPGQGYGYTF
>TRBV10-3|.|.|TRBJ2-2
TGTGCCATCATGACGGAGGGGCTTGGGTACACCGGGGAGCTGTTTTTT
CAIMTEGLGYTGELFF
>TRBV10-3|TRBD2|.|TRBJ2-3
TGTGCCATCAGTGCGGGGGGGGGACCCACAGATACGCAGTATTTT
CAISAGGGPTDTQYF
>TRBV10-3|.|.|TRBJ1-5
TGTGCCATCAGTGGTGGAGGGGTGGGCAATCAGCCCCAGCATTTT
CAISGGGVGNQPQHF
>TRBV5-4|TRBD1|.|TRBJ2-7
TGTGCCAGCAGCTTGCTGGGACAGGTTAAACTCTACGAGCAGTACTTC
CASSLLGQVKLYEQYF
>TRBV9|.|.|TRBJ2-5
TGTGCCAGCAGCGTAAGGGGGGGCCTCCAAGAGACCCAGTACTTC
CASSVRGGLQETQYF
>TRBV4-2|.|.|TRBJ1-1
TGTGCCAGCAGCCGCCGACAGGAGAACACTGAAGCTTTCTTT
CASSRRQENTEAFF
>TRBV6-1|.|.|TRBJ2-3
TGTGCCAGCAAATTCCGTCTACCTAGCACAGATACGCAGTATTTT
CASKFRLPSTDTQYF
>TRBV11-3|.|.|TRBJ1-3
TGTGCCAGCAGCGATCAGACAATCTCTGGAAACACCATATATTTT
CASSDQTISGNTIYF
>TRBV5-1|TRBD1|.|TRBJ2-3
TGCGCCAGCAGCTTAACCGGGACAGGGGGCACAGATACGCAGTATTTT
CASSLTGTGGTDTQYF
>TRBV6-5|TRBD1|.|TRBJ2-5
TGTGCCAGCAGTTACTCCGCGACAGGGTCCCTCTACTTC
CASSYSATGSLYF
>TRBV5-4|.|.|TRBJ1-2
TGTGCCAGCAGCTTGGAGGTCAGGGACTATGGCTACACCTTC
CASSLEVRDYGYTF
>TRBV9|.|.|TRBJ1-5
TGTGCCAGCAGCGTAGGTTGGACAGCGGATCAGCCCCAGCATTTT
CASSVGWTADQPQHF
>TRBV7-2|.|.|TRBJ1-2
TGTGCCAGCAGCCTCCCAGGTAGTTGGCGCTACACCTTC
CASSLPGSWRYTF
>TRBV7-8|.|.|TRBJ2-2
TGTGCCAGCAGTCACGGGGGGCAGGGGGAGCTGTTTTTT
CASSHGGQGELFF
>TRBV4-3|.|.|TRBJ1-1
TGCGCCAGCAGCCAAGCGGATAGGGGTGAAGCTTTCTTT
CASSQADRGEAFF
>TRBV7-9|TRBD2|.|TRBJ2-1
TGTGCCAGCAGCTTAGCGGGGACTAGCGGGGGATTCAACAATGAGCAGTTCTTC
CASSLAGTSGGFNNEQFF
>TRBV4-3|.|.|TRBJ2-1
TGCGCCAGCAGCCAAGATTCCACAGCCTACAATGAGCAGTTCTTC
CASSQDSTAYNEQFF
>TRBV4-3|.|.|TRBJ1-1
TGCGCCAGCAGCCAAGATGGCAGAGCGGATGAAGCTTTCTTT
CASSQDGRADEAFF
>TRBV18|TRBD1|.|TRBJ2-1
TGTGCCAGCTCACCACGGGACAGCGTTTACAATGAGCAGTTCTTC
CASSPRDSVYNEQFF
>TRBV6-5|TRBD1|.|TRBJ1-3
TGTGCCAGCAGGACAGGGGATGTAAACACCATATATTTT
CASRTGDVNTIYF
>TRBV11-3|TRBD1|once|TRBJ2-3
TGTGCCAGCAGCCGCTCGGGACAGCCAACAGATACGCAGTATTTT
CASSRSGQPTDTQYF
>TRBV5-4|TRBD2|.|TRBJ2-5
TGTGCCAGCAGCTTGGCCTTGCGGGGGGGCCAAGAGACCCAGTACTTC
CASSLALRGGQETQYF
>TRBV5-1|TRBD1|once|TRBJ1-2
TGCGCCAGCAGCTCCGTAATGCCCGGACAGGGTAACGGGGGCTACACCTTC
CASSSVMPGQGNGGYTF
>TRBV6-6|.|.|TRBJ2-7
TGTGCCAGCAGCTACCCGGGAGACTCCTACGAGCAGTACTTC
CASSYPGDSYEQYF
>TRBV7-2|TRBD2|.|TRBJ2-3
TGTGCCAGCAGCTTAGACCCCTGGGAGCGGGGTACAGATACGCAGTATTTT
CASSLDPWERGTDTQYF
>TRBV30|TRBD2|.|TRBJ2-1
TGTGCCCCGCCGGGCGGGGGGGCCGGGGGTGAGCAGTTCTTC
CAPPGGGAGGEQFF
>TRBV30|TRBD1|.|TRBJ2-7
TGTGCCTGGAGTCCGGGACAGCCCTACGAGCAGTACTTC
CAWSPGQPYEQYF
>TRBV29-1|.|.|TRBJ2-3
TGCAGCGTTCTAGGGGTTGTTCCAGATACGCAGTATTTT
CSVLGVVPDTQYF
>TRBV7-2|TRBD1|.|TRBJ1-2
TGTGCCAGCAGCCGGGACAGGGGGCCCTATGGCTACACCTTC
CASSRDRGPYGYTF
>TRBV7-3|.|.|TRBJ2-3
TGTGCCAGATCGGTGGGAACGCAACTCAGGGTGGGGCTTTGCGATACGCAGTATTTT
CARSVGTQLRVGLCDTQYF
>TRBV7-7|.|.|TRBJ2-1
TGTGCTAGCAGCTTAGACGGAGGGCGGGTCAATGAGCAGTTCTTC
CASSLDGGRVNEQFF
>TRBV20-1|.|.|TRBJ2-5
TGCAGTGCCGAGCGCCAGACCCAGTACTTC
CSAERQTQYF
>TRBV27|TRBD1|.|TRBJ1-5
TGTGCCAGCAGTTTATTGGGGGACAGGGGGAGTCAGCCCCAGCATTTT
CASSLLGDRGSQPQHF
>TRBV14|.|.|TRBJ2-5
TGTGCCAGCAGCCCAGGCGGGTTGCCCCAGTACTTC
CASSPGGLPQYF
>TRBV19|.|once|TRBJ1-1
TGTGCCAGTAGCCCCAGGCTCCCCATGAACACTGAAGCTTTCTTT
CASSPRLPMNTEAFF
>TRBV2|.|once|TRBJ1-4
TGTGCCAGCAGCCCCGACGGTCAGGGGAATGAAAAACTGTTTTTT
CASSPDGQGNEKLFF
>TRBV2|.|.|TRBJ1-4
TGTGCCAGCAGACAGGGCGCCACTGAAAAACTGTTTTTT
CASRQGATEKLFF
>TRBV11-2|.|.|TRBJ1-4
TGTGCCAGCAGCGAAAACAGGGTAGGAACTAATGAAAAACTGTTTTTT
CASSENRVGTNEKLFF
>TRBV7-2|TRBD2|.|TRBJ2-3
TGTGCCAGCAGCCCGCGAAGCGCGGGAGGCACAGATACGCAGTATTTT
CASSPRSAGGTDTQYF